The next 24 T cell receptor beta chains were all read from a single sample in a study of CD8+CD57+ T cells in acquired aplastic anemia. Sequencing involved patients with CD8+CD57+ cell expansion previously shown by flow cytometry. Genomic DNA templated the TCR beta VDJ and CDR3 profiling. TCRdb reprocessed the reads with MiXCR, giving one entry per CDR3 protein. There are 180,000 or so distinct CDR3 sequences in the sample; 48% occur only once, and about 1.8% lies in the top ten. What was sequenced was sorted CD4+, CD8+, or CD8+CD57+ T cells (not recorded which) from PBMCs. These receptors were taken from a human donor with aplastic anemia.

This clonotype was picked up many times. The J gene is TRBJ1-5, the V gene TRBV6-4; D remains unclear. Germline V lookup: CDR1 MRHNA, CDR2 SNTAGT. This CDR3 region has 13 residues. Trimming took off 4 bases at V and 3 bases at J, with 7 bases between the two ends. CDR3 region: CASSGEVNQPQHF. Here the CDR3 DNA reads TGTGCCAGCAGTGGGGAGGTCAATCAGCCCCAGCATTTT.

This clonotype was found many times. J is TRBJ2-5 and V is TRBV7-9; D unclear. This CDR3 comprises 13 residues. Germline assignment: CDR1 SEHNR and CDR2 FQNEAQ (reference sequence). V lost 1 base to trimming and J lost 2 bases, with 5 bases between them. The CDR3, as DNA: TGTGCCAGCAGCTTAGTTGGTCAAGAGACCCAGTACTTC. Protein product: CASSLVGQETQYF.

V and J are TRBV6-1 and TRBJ1-2; 8 positions agree with TRBD1. Germline V lookup: CDR1 MNHNS, CDR2 SASEGT. CDR3 length: 14 residues. Trimming removed 5 bases from V and 7 bases from J; junction bases left unmatched: 9. The CDR3 DNA follows: TGTGCCAGCAGTCTAACGGACAGGGAGGGTGGCTACACCTTC. Its translation: CASSLTDREGGYTF.

V usage is TRBV15 and J usage is TRBJ2-5; tentatively, D is TRBD2 (7 bases). The CDR3 consists of 15 residues. Germline V gene lookup returns CDR1 LNHNV and CDR2 YYDKDF (reference sequence). The ends were cut back, 3 bases at V and 5 bases at J, with 16 bases in the middle. CDR3 sequence (DNA): TGTGCCACCAGCAGCAATGGGGGGGCAGGGGAGACCCAGTACTTC. This translates into CATSSNGGAGETQYF.

About this clonotype itself: A much larger clone lies one base from this, so it may be a read error. This rearrangement joins TRBV2 to TRBJ2-2, with a possible D match to TRBD2 (5 bases). Germline loops: CDR1 SNHLY, CDR2 FYNNEI. The CDR3 is 13 residues long. CDR3 sequence: CASSLSNTGELLF. The CDR3 DNA follows: TGTGCCAGCAGCCTATCGAACACCGGGGAGCTGCTTTTT.

This CDR3 reads CATILGQGREKLFF. Here the CDR3 DNA reads TGTGCCACCATTTTAGGACAGGGAAGGGAAAAACTGTTTTTT. The chain carries TRBV2 and TRBJ1-4, with TRBD1 identical over 8 bases. This CDR3 has 14 residues. V dropped 10 bases and J dropped 8; count of bases not matched to a gene: 12. CDR1 SNHLY and CDR2 FYNNEI come from the germline V gene.

This chain uses TRBV20-1 with TRBJ2-7; tentative D call: TRBD2 (6 bases). The CDR3 extends over 14 amino acids. With 6 bases removed from V and 8 bases from J, the gap between germline ends came to 23 bases. Per germline, CDR1 DFQATT and CDR2 SNEGSKA (reference sequence). DNA for the CDR3: TGCAGTGCCCCTTCCCTAGCGAGCCTTACGAAGCAGTACTTC. Protein product: CSAPSLASLTKQYF.

This clonotype was recorded many times. The J gene is TRBJ2-5, the V gene TRBV4-1; D perhaps matches TRBD1 (6 bases). Germline V gives CDR1 MGHRA, CDR2 YSYEKL. The CDR3 runs to 15 residues. The germline V and J ends were trimmed by 0 bases and 1 base, with 9 bases remaining between them. The CDR3 DNA reads as TGCGCCAGCAGCCAAGATCTCAGGGGCCAAGAGACCCAGTACTTC. This translates into CASSQDLRGQETQYF.

V is TRBV4-3 and J is TRBJ1-1; D is ambiguous. This CDR3 is built from 14 residues. Germline assignment: CDR1 LGHNA and CDR2 YSLEER. V was trimmed by 1 base and J by 1 base, leaving 7 bases between them. CDR3 DNA: TGCGCCAGCAGCCAAGGGGTCCAGAACACTGAAGCTTTCTTT. Translation: CASSQGVQNTEAFF.

The chain employs TRBV19 and TRBJ1-5; the D gene is possibly TRBD1 (5 bases). Germline-derived CDR1 and CDR2 are LNHDA and SQIVND (reference sequence). The CDR3 is 13 residues long. V was cut by 7 bases and J by 4 bases, with 11 bases left in between. In DNA, the CDR3 is TGTGCCAGTAATAGACAGCCAAATCAGCCCCAGCATTTT. This translates into CASNRQPNQPQHF.

The chain carries TRBV19 and TRBJ2-7; D remains unclear. Germline loops: CDR1 LNHDA, CDR2 SQIVND (reference sequence). The CDR3 extends over 12 amino acids. V gave up 3 bases and J gave up 2 bases, with 5 bases separating them. The CDR3, as DNA: TGTGCCAGTAGTATTTCAGCCTACGAGCAGTACTTC. Protein: CASSISAYEQYF.

J is TRBJ2-2 and V is TRBV19; a possible D gene is TRBD1 (5 bases). Germline V gives CDR1 LNHDA, CDR2 SQIVND (reference sequence). CDR3 length equals 13 residues. V was cut by 8 bases and J by 4 bases, with 11 bases left in between. The DNA for the CDR3 is TGTGCCAGTTGGGGCGCGAGCACCGGGGAGCTGTTTTTT. This encodes CASWGASTGELFF. The full variable domain, rest sourced from reference TRBV19 and TRBJ2-2, is DGGITQSPKYLFRKEGQNVTLSCEQNLNHDAMYWYRQDPGQGLRLIYYSQIVNDFQKGDIAEGYSVSREKKESFPLTVTSAQKNPTAFYLCASWGASTGELFFGEGSRLTVL.

The table lists this clonotype with many counts. The chain couples TRBV12-3 or TRBV12-4 to TRBJ1-3; weak D call: TRBD1 (5 bases). V lost 6 bases, J lost 1 base, and 16 bases lay in between. CDR3 size: 16 residues. In DNA, the CDR3 is TGTGCCAGCAGACCTCAGGGTAGGCTGTCTGGAAACACCATATATTTT. It yields the protein CASRPQGRLSGNTIYF.

V is TRBV7-3 and J is TRBJ2-5, with 11 bases matching TRBD2. Germline CDR1 reads SGHTA; CDR2 reads FQGTGA. This CDR3 has 14 residues. J gave up 7 bases and V 5 bases, and 6 bases lay outside the gene matches. This chain's CDR3 is CASSQTSGDLTQYF. In DNA form, the CDR3 reads TGTGCCAGCAGCCAGACTAGCGGGGACTTGACCCAGTACTTC.

This chain uses TRBV25-1 with TRBJ2-1, with 14 bases identical to TRBD2. CDR1 MGHDK and CDR2 SYGVNS come from the germline V gene. The V gene end was trimmed by 3 bases and the J gene end by 3 bases; junction bases not matched to a gene: 19. The CDR3 spans 22 residues. CDR3: CASSDPGLAGEVWLRGYNEQFF. CDR3 sequence (DNA): TGTGCCAGCAGTGATCCGGGACTAGCGGGAGAAGTTTGGCTTCGGGGCTACAATGAGCAGTTCTTC.

The chain links TRBV7-2 to TRBJ2-7; D may be TRBD1 (5 bases). This CDR3 contains 14 residues. CDR1 SGHTA and CDR2 FQGNSA come from the germline V gene. The V gene lost 2 bases and the J gene lost 2 bases, with 10 bases spanning the gap. For the CDR3, the DNA is TGTGCCAGCAGCTTATTCGACAGAGCCTACGAGCAGTACTTC. It encodes CASSLFDRAYEQYF.

The J gene is TRBJ1-1, the V gene TRBV19; maybe TRBD1 (6 bases). The CDR3 is made up of 15 amino acids. CDR1 LNHDA and CDR2 SQIVND come from the germline V gene (reference sequence). V gave up 5 bases and J gave up 3 bases, with 16 bases separating them. The CDR3 sequence: CASSYRAGGYTEAFF. The CDR3 region has the DNA TGTGCCAGTAGTTACAGGGCGGGGGGCTACACTGAAGCTTTCTTT.

This clonotype was seen many times. The chain carries TRBV20-1 and TRBJ2-5; 10 bases align to TRBD2. Germline V CDR1 and CDR2: DFQATT, SNEGSKA (reference sequence). V dropped 5 bases and J dropped 5; count of bases not matched to a gene: 5. CDR3 length: 13 residues. In DNA, the CDR3 is TGCAGTGCTTTCCTAGCGGGGGAGGAGACCCAGTACTTC. It encodes CSAFLAGEETQYF.

This sequence joins TRBV7-9 and TRBJ1-5; D possibly corresponds to TRBD1 (5 bases). The CDR3 extends over 15 amino acids. Trimming took off 7 bases at V and 0 bases at J, with 13 bases between the two ends. The germline CDR1 and CDR2 sequences are SEHNR and FQNEAQ (reference sequence). Written as DNA, the CDR3 is TGTGCCAGCACCACAGGAGAAAATAGCAATCAGCCCCAGCATTTT. It yields the protein CASTTGENSNQPQHF.

This clonotype was detected only once. The chain links TRBV7-8 to TRBJ1-1, with D possibly TRBD1 on 6 matching bases. V dropped 8 bases and J dropped 3 bases, with 16 bases sitting between them. This CDR3 spans 14 amino acids. Germline V gene data show CDR1 as SGHVS and CDR2 as FQNEAQ. The CDR3 is CASAAWGRDTEAFF. The DNA for the CDR3 is TGTGCCAGCGCCGCTTGGGGGCGGGACACTGAAGCTTTCTTT.

This clonotype was observed at least ten times. The chain links TRBV7-9 to TRBJ2-3, with D possibly being TRBD2 (6 bases). Trimming took 1 base from V and 14 from J, leaving 13 bases between them. This CDR3 is built from 12 residues. Per germline, CDR1 SEHNR and CDR2 FQNEAQ (reference sequence). CDR3 loop: CASSLELAGLYF. The CDR3 DNA reads TGTGCCAGCAGCTTAGAACTAGCTGGGTTGTATTTT.

This clonotype was recorded many times. Here the CDR3 DNA reads TGTGCCAGCAGCTCCCTCGACAGGGGTGGTGGCTACACCTTC. Protein product: CASSSLDRGGGYTF. This chain links TRBV5-6 with TRBJ1-2; TRBD1 matches 8 bases. The CDR3 runs to 14 residues. Germline V gives CDR1 SGHDT, CDR2 YYEEEE. V gave up 3 bases and J gave up 7 bases; unmatched junction bases: 8.

V and J are TRBV9 and TRBJ1-2; TRBD1 might be the D (6 bases). The germline gives CDR1 SGDLS, CDR2 YYNGEE. Between the trimmed V and J ends, which lost 3 bases and 2 bases, there was a span of 14 bases. This CDR3 is built from 15 residues. CDR3 bases: TGTGCCAGCAGCGCACGACAGGATTTGAACTATGGCTACACCTTC. Its translation: CASSARQDLNYGYTF.

The chain recombines TRBV29-1 with TRBJ1-2; D gene uncertain. The CDR3 runs 12 residues. V lost 5 bases to trimming and J lost 6 bases, with 13 bases between them. CDR1 SQVTM and CDR2 ANQGSEA come from the germline V gene. The CDR3 spells CSVFRVRDGYTF. CDR3 nucleotides: TGCAGCGTTTTTCGGGTCCGAGATGGCTACACCTTC.